This T cell receptor (beta chain) appears in the sequencing data of a study of blood T cell repertoires in COVID-19. In the authors' methods: For nucleated cells, counts were estimated from reference gene primer amplification. Profiling relied on immunoSEQ multiplex PCR, and the TCRdb table lists in-frame clones only, not all of them. V and J calls and clone size follow that table, whereas D and trimming were derived from the DNA. The profile shows 200,000 to 300,000 clones, more than 75% of them singletons. Sequenced sample: peripheral blood. The TCR was taken from a woman aged 45-65 years with acute or convalescent COVID-19.

The CDR3 loop is CSGEGQTYSNQPQHF. CDR3 DNA: TGCAGCGGGGAGGGGCAGACCTATAGCAATCAGCCCCAGCATTTT. J is TRBJ1-5 and V is TRBV29-1; tentative D call: TRBD1 (5 bases). V lost 7 bases to trimming and J lost 0 bases, with 16 bases between them. The CDR3 loop spans 15 amino acids. From germline, CDR1 is SQVTM and CDR2 ANQGSEA. The whole variable domain, remainder taken from reference TRBV29-1 and TRBJ1-5, is SAVISQKPSRDICQRGTSLTIQCQVDSQVTMMFWYRQQPGQSLTLIATANQGSEATYESGFVIDKFPISRPNLTFSTLTVSNMSPEDSSIYLCSGEGQTYSNQPQHFGDGTRLSIL.